A selection of T cell receptor beta chains follows, all from one sample in a study of cytomegalovirus exposure and HLA in healthy donors. This table comes from immunoSEQ multiplex PCR, and its TCRdb copy is limited to in-frame clones, with some not included. The sample records some 230,000 clones, over 80% being singletons. The specimen was PBMCs. The receptors were gathered from a woman aged 18-29 years in good health and CMV-seronegative. Both conserved end residues are trimmed from each CDR3. The D gene is left open where the match is weak.

d_call cdr3_length j_call v_call cdr3_aa
NA 11 TRBJ1-4 TRBV4-1 ASSQDYGGKLF
NA 11 TRBJ1-2 TRBV28 ASRDRTNYGYT
TRBD2 12 TRBJ2-7 TRBV6-5 ASRDGLAAYEQY
TRBD1 13 TRBJ2-7 TRBV6-5 ASNAPGDRDYEQY
NA 9 TRBJ2-1 TRBV28 ASSFNLEQF
NA 13 TRBJ1-1 TRBV27 ASRGAGRLIDEAF
NA 16 TRBJ1-1 TRBV27 ASSLFLGGGGRTTEAF
TRBD1 13 TRBJ2-7 TRBV7-9 ASSHGTGLSYEQY
NA 13 TRBJ2-7 TRBV14 ASSQLTNPIYEQY
TRBD1 17 TRBJ2-6 TRBV2 ARHVTPGQGSSGANVLT
NA 17 TRBJ1-4 TRBV6-4 ASSARDWVCQCENEKLF
TRBD1 12 TRBJ1-2 TRBV7-8 ASSYNRGQGGYT
TRBD1 13 TRBJ2-1 TRBV27 ASSLNRGRHNEQF
TRBD1 14 TRBJ1-6 TRBV7-8 ASSLDRGSYNSPLH
TRBD2 13 TRBJ2-2 TRBV7-9 ASSYTLAGAGELF
NA 10 TRBJ2-1 TRBV2 ASSTGREEQF
NA 9 TRBJ2-7 TRBV5-1 ASSSEVEQY
NA 13 TRBJ1-1 TRBV7-3 ASSFTGHGNTEAF
NA 12 TRBJ2-7 TRBV6-6 ASNDRPTTYEQY
NA 11 TRBJ2-3 TRBV6-1 ASRETGTDTQY
NA 11 TRBJ1-2 TRBV7-2 ASSLMDSYGYT
NA 15 TRBJ1-4 TRBV7-9 ASSKGVYWGRSGKLF
TRBD2 13 TRBJ2-7 TRBV6-1 ASIPLAGDVDEQY
NA 11 TRBJ2-7 TRBV5-6 ASSLDGSYEQY
TRBD1 13 TRBJ2-1 TRBV2 ASSATRQGLREQF
TRBD2 13 TRBJ2-7 TRBV11-2 ASSLRTSGDYEQY
NA 9 TRBJ2-7 TRBV5-5 ASSSVYEQY
TRBD1 10 TRBJ2-7 TRBV29-1 SVWDRGYEQY
TRBD2 13 TRBJ2-7 TRBV18 ASSPIGAPGGEQY
NA 11 TRBJ2-5 TRBV27 ASRKDSLGTQY
TRBD1 13 TRBJ2-7 TRBV5-1 ASSLAGQGLYEQY
TRBD1 12 TRBJ1-4 TRBV6-1 ASRTGQGSEKLF
TRBD1 13 TRBJ1-2 TRBV2 ASSEARDRGYGYT
TRBD2 14 TRBJ2-1 TRBV6-1 ASSEGTSGRSNEQF
NA 12 TRBJ2-7 TRBV2 ASKREGSSYEQY
NA 12 TRBJ1-2 TRBV6-1 ASRETGTPGGYT
NA 9 TRBJ2-7 TRBV6-5 ASSLPYEQY
NA 15 TRBJ1-6 TRBV5-1 ASSLAGTGSGNSPLH
TRBD1 13 TRBJ2-5 TRBV6-1 ASTAGQGAFGAQY
NA 13 TRBJ1-1 TRBV5-6 ASSLGAGMNTEAF
NA 11 TRBJ1-1 TRBV2 ASSIEVNTEAF
TRBD2 12 TRBJ2-7 TRBV10-3 ATALGLAASEQY
TRBD1 10 TRBJ2-7 TRBV28 ATGTGSYEQY